Listed below are T cell receptor beta chains from one sample, sequenced in a study of T cell repertoires in cytomegalovirus infection. MiXCR was run by TCRdb on the reads, yielding one entry per CDR3 protein. The table shows approximately 110,000 distinct CDR3 sequences, with about 32% occurring only once. These receptors lack a known antigen. This material consisted of CD8+ T cells from cultured PBMCs, taken from culture after CMV antigen stimulation. These receptors all come from a human donor in good health (CMV status not recorded). Some clones in this sample may be carry-over from other donors' samples. Both conserved end residues are part of each CDR3. A D gene is named only where the DNA matches it firmly. Clone size is not always given. Where it is, it says once, few, many or a class for expanded clones.

v_call: TRBV7-6; clone_size: NA; j_call: TRBJ2-7; d_call: TRBD2; cdr3_nt: TGTGCCAGCAGCTTACCGAGAAGCGGGGGTGAGGACGAGCAGTACTTC; cdr3_aa: CASSLPRSGGEDEQYF
v_call: TRBV29-1; clone_size: NA; j_call: TRBJ2-1; d_call: TRBD2; cdr3_nt: TGCAGCGCCCGACTAGCGGGGGGATACAATGAGCAGTTCTTC; cdr3_aa: CSARLAGGYNEQFF
v_call: TRBV7-3; clone_size: NA; j_call: TRBJ2-3; d_call: TRBD2; cdr3_nt: TGTGCCAGCAGCTCGTCTGGACTAGCGGGTCCAGATACGCAGTATTTT; cdr3_aa: CASSSSGLAGPDTQYF
v_call: TRBV7-9; clone_size: once; j_call: TRBJ2-7; d_call: TRBD1; cdr3_nt: TGTGCCAGCAGCTTCCTCCGTACCGACAGGGACCCCTACGAGCAGTACTTC; cdr3_aa: CASSFLRTDRDPYEQYF
v_call: TRBV19; clone_size: NA; j_call: TRBJ2-1; d_call: NA; cdr3_nt: TGTGCCAGTAGTATAGCCCCCCTAGGTCCAGAAGGCTACAATGTTGTGCAGTTCTTC; cdr3_aa: CASSIAPLGPEGYNVVQFF
v_call: TRBV6-2/TRBV6-3; clone_size: NA; j_call: TRBJ1-5; d_call: NA; cdr3_nt: TGTGCCAGCAGACCCGATGAGTTCTCAGGGTACTATCAGCCCCAGCATTTT; cdr3_aa: CASRPDEFSGYYQPQHF
v_call: TRBV7-2; clone_size: many; j_call: TRBJ2-7; d_call: NA; cdr3_nt: TGTGCCAGTTCGGACAGACCCTACGAGCAGTACTTC; cdr3_aa: CASSDRPYEQYF
v_call: TRBV6-2/TRBV6-3; clone_size: NA; j_call: TRBJ1-4; d_call: NA; cdr3_nt: TGTGCCAGCAGTCAGATAAGGGGCAATGAAAAACTGTTTTTT; cdr3_aa: CASSQIRGNEKLFF
v_call: TRBV6-2/TRBV6-3; clone_size: NA; j_call: TRBJ2-1; d_call: TRBD2; cdr3_nt: TGTGCCAGCAGCTGGTTCGGGGGGGCAAACAATGAGCAGTTCTTC; cdr3_aa: CASSWFGGANNEQFF
v_call: TRBV19; clone_size: few; j_call: TRBJ2-3; d_call: TRBD2; cdr3_nt: TGTGCCAGTAGTGAACGGGGGGACTACACAGATACGCAGTATTTT; cdr3_aa: CASSERGDYTDTQYF
v_call: TRBV29-1; clone_size: once; j_call: TRBJ2-2; d_call: TRBD1; cdr3_nt: TGCAGCGTTGGGGTCCGGGGACAGGGTACCGGGGAGCTGTTTTTT; cdr3_aa: CSVGVRGQGTGELFF
v_call: TRBV7-9; clone_size: few; j_call: TRBJ1-3; d_call: TRBD1; cdr3_nt: TGTGCCAGCAGCCAACCCGGGACAGGGCCATTCTCTGGAAACACCATATATTTT; cdr3_aa: CASSQPGTGPFSGNTIYF
v_call: TRBV12-3/TRBV12-4; clone_size: NA; j_call: TRBJ1-5; d_call: NA; cdr3_nt: TGTGCCAGCAGGGCGGGGGGGGACAATCAGCCCCAGCATTTT; cdr3_aa: CASRAGGDNQPQHF
v_call: TRBV7-6; clone_size: many; j_call: TRBJ2-2; d_call: NA; cdr3_nt: TGTGCCAGCAGCGATGAACCGGAGCTTCGGGGCACCGGGGAGCTGTTTTTT; cdr3_aa: CASSDEPELRGTGELFF
v_call: TRBV10-3; clone_size: NA; j_call: TRBJ1-2; d_call: NA; cdr3_nt: TGTGCCTCCGGACAGCTCACGGGGAACTATGGCTACACCTTC; cdr3_aa: CASGQLTGNYGYTF
v_call: TRBV20-1; clone_size: NA; j_call: TRBJ1-5; d_call: NA; cdr3_nt: TGCAGTGCTAACCAGAACAGCAATCAGCCCCAGCATTTT; cdr3_aa: CSANQNSNQPQHF
v_call: TRBV19; clone_size: NA; j_call: TRBJ2-1; d_call: NA; cdr3_nt: TGTGCCAGTAGTATTTCGGGTTACAATGAGCAGTTCTTC; cdr3_aa: CASSISGYNEQFF
v_call: TRBV6-2/TRBV6-3; clone_size: few; j_call: TRBJ1-2; d_call: NA; cdr3_nt: TGTGCCTCTGGAGATGGCTACACCTTC; cdr3_aa: CASGDGYTF
v_call: TRBV4-2; clone_size: few; j_call: TRBJ2-2; d_call: TRBD1; cdr3_nt: TGTGCCAGCAGCCAAGGACAGGGGGATTCCGGGGAGCTGTTTTTT; cdr3_aa: CASSQGQGDSGELFF
v_call: TRBV29-1; clone_size: NA; j_call: TRBJ2-2; d_call: NA; cdr3_nt: TGCAGCGTTGAAGATCCCTCCGGGGTGCTCGGTTCCGGGGAGCTGTTTTTT; cdr3_aa: CSVEDPSGVLGSGELFF
v_call: TRBV9; clone_size: few; j_call: TRBJ1-1; d_call: TRBD1; cdr3_nt: TGTGCCAGCAGCGTCGGACAGGGCGGAACTGAAGCTTTCTTT; cdr3_aa: CASSVGQGGTEAFF
v_call: TRBV10-3; clone_size: NA; j_call: TRBJ2-3; d_call: NA; cdr3_nt: TGTGCCATCAGTGAATCGAGGGTCACAGATACGCAGTATTTT; cdr3_aa: CAISESRVTDTQYF
v_call: TRBV7-2; clone_size: many; j_call: TRBJ2-3; d_call: NA; cdr3_nt: TGTGCCAGCAGTTCGCGAAGGGCCCCTAGCACAGATACGCAGTATTTT; cdr3_aa: CASSSRRAPSTDTQYF
v_call: TRBV28; clone_size: NA; j_call: TRBJ2-5; d_call: NA; cdr3_nt: TGTGCCAGCAGTTTAGGTTCATACTCGGGGGAAGAGACCCAGTACTTC; cdr3_aa: CASSLGSYSGEETQYF
v_call: TRBV7-2; clone_size: NA; j_call: TRBJ2-5; d_call: TRBD1; cdr3_nt: TGTGCCAGCAGCTTACAGTCAGGGACAGGGGGTGAGACCCAGTACTTC; cdr3_aa: CASSLQSGTGGETQYF
v_call: TRBV28; clone_size: few; j_call: TRBJ2-3; d_call: TRBD1; cdr3_nt: TGTGCCAGCAGTTTGGACAGGGCGGCGACAGATACGCAGTATTTT; cdr3_aa: CASSLDRAATDTQYF
v_call: TRBV12-3/TRBV12-4; clone_size: NA; j_call: TRBJ2-7; d_call: NA; cdr3_nt: TGTGCCAGCAGTTTACTGGCCAAGACCTACGAGCAGTACTTC; cdr3_aa: CASSLLAKTYEQYF
v_call: TRBV10-3; clone_size: NA; j_call: TRBJ2-3; d_call: TRBD1; cdr3_nt: TGTGCCATCAGTGAGGGACAGGAGATCACAGATACGCAGTATTTT; cdr3_aa: CAISEGQEITDTQYF
v_call: TRBV7-8; clone_size: many; j_call: TRBJ1-2; d_call: NA; cdr3_nt: TGTGCCAGCAGCTTAGGGCAGGGAGCCTATGGCTACACCTTC; cdr3_aa: CASSLGQGAYGYTF
v_call: TRBV28; clone_size: many; j_call: TRBJ2-7; d_call: TRBD1; cdr3_nt: TGTGCCAGCAGCGTAACAGGGGCCGGCTACGAGCAGTACTTC; cdr3_aa: CASSVTGAGYEQYF
v_call: TRBV6-1; clone_size: few; j_call: TRBJ2-3; d_call: NA; cdr3_nt: TGTGCCAGCAGTGAATGGAGGGGCAACACAGATACGCAGTATTTT; cdr3_aa: CASSEWRGNTDTQYF
v_call: TRBV6-5; clone_size: many; j_call: TRBJ1-5; d_call: NA; cdr3_nt: TGTGCCAGCAGTTACTTAAATAGCAATCAGCCCCAGCATTTT; cdr3_aa: CASSYLNSNQPQHF